A selection of T cell receptor beta chains follows, all from one sample in a study of cytomegalovirus exposure and HLA in healthy donors. Only in-frame clones appear in the TCRdb table, and some are missing; sequencing was by immunoSEQ multiplex PCR. The profile covers roughly 160,000 clones, with 65% to 80% appearing a single time and approximately 1.6% taken by the ten largest. The sequencing sample was made of PBMCs. These receptors originate from a woman in her 30s in good health and CMV-seronegative. CDR3s include the opening cysteine and the closing phenylalanine or tryptophan. A D gene is named only where the DNA matches it firmly. Not all rows give a size; the values are once, few, many and, for expanded clones, a class.

TRBV7-2	TRBJ2-1	-	15	-	CASSPLGIPRDEQFF	TGTGCCAGCAGCCCTCTAGGGATCCCCAGGGATGAGCAGTTCTTC
TRBV4-3	TRBJ1-2	once	15	-	CASSQDPGLDYGYTF	TGCGCCAGCAGCCAAGACCCCGGACTAGACTATGGCTACACCTTC
TRBV7-2	TRBJ1-1	-	14	-	CASSSVPTGTEAFF	TGTGCCAGCAGCTCCGTCCCTACGGGGACTGAAGCTTTCTTT
TRBV9	TRBJ2-1	-	15	TRBD2	CASSVTAGVSGEQFF	TGTGCCAGCAGCGTTACCGCGGGGGTTAGCGGTGAGCAGTTCTTC
TRBV25-1	TRBJ1-1	few	16	TRBD1	CASTTGQGGANTEAFF	TGTGCCAGCACCACGGGACAGGGAGGGGCAAACACTGAAGCTTTCTTT
TRBV5-6	TRBJ1-2	-	17	TRBD1	CASSLSWGSGGGYGYTF	TGTGCCAGCAGCTTGTCATGGGGTTCAGGGGGCGGCTATGGCTACACCTTC
TRBV7-9	TRBJ1-2	-	15	-	CASSLGDSSNYGYTF	TGTGCCAGCAGCTTAGGTGACAGCTCGAACTATGGCTACACCTTC
TRBV27	TRBJ2-7	-	20	TRBD1	CASSLSAGTGGPQTRYEQYF	TGTGCCAGCAGTTTATCAGCCGGGACAGGGGGCCCGCAAACACGCTACGAGCAGTACTTC
TRBV18	TRBJ1-1	-	17	-	CASSQSQQQDKNTEAFF	TGTGCCAGCTCACAAAGCCAACAACAGGATAAGAACACTGAAGCTTTCTTT
TRBV10-3	TRBJ1-5	-	15	-	CAISETRAHNQPQHF	TGTGCCATCAGTGAGACGAGGGCCCACAATCAGCCCCAGCATTTT
TRBV29-1	TRBJ1-2	-	11	-	CSVEQTYGYTF	TGCAGCGTCGAGCAGACTTATGGCTACACCTTC
TRBV29-1	TRBJ2-2	-	15	TRBD2	CSVETGTSNTGELFF	TGCAGCGTTGAAACCGGGACTAGCAATACCGGGGAGCTGTTTTTT
TRBV7-9	TRBJ2-5	-	15	TRBD2	CAGSLMTSGQETQYF	TGTGCCGGCAGCTTAATGACTAGCGGGCAAGAGACCCAGTACTTC
TRBV19	TRBJ1-6	few	14	-	CASSIGGGGSPLHF	TGTGCCAGTAGTATAGGGGGAGGTGGTTCACCCCTCCACTTT
TRBV27	TRBJ2-7	-	15	-	CASSKAGHPSYEQYF	TGTGCCAGCAGTAAAGCGGGACACCCCTCCTACGAGCAGTACTTC
TRBV28	TRBJ2-1	-	14	TRBD2	CASSPLAGAHEQFF	TGTGCCAGCAGCCCACTAGCGGGAGCCCATGAGCAGTTCTTC
TRBV13	TRBJ1-2	-	20	-	CASSLHPTYEGRGTNYGYTF	TGTGCCAGCAGCTTACATCCTACTTACGAGGGAAGAGGGACTAACTATGGCTACACCTTC
TRBV7-9	TRBJ1-4	-	12	-	CASSLGTGELFF	TGTGCCAGCAGCTTAGGAACTGGAGAACTGTTTTTT
TRBV6-5	TRBJ2-2	-	15	TRBD2	CASSYSWGGTGELFF	TGTGCCAGCAGTTACTCCTGGGGGGGCACCGGGGAGCTGTTTTTT
TRBV19	TRBJ2-1	-	15	TRBD2	CASSRGTSGYNEQFF	TGTGCCAGTAGTCGCGGGACTAGCGGATACAATGAGCAGTTCTTC
TRBV5-1	TRBJ1-2	-	14	-	CASSLQGSNYGYTF	TGCGCCAGCAGCTTGCAGGGGTCTAACTATGGCTACACCTTC
TRBV7-8	TRBJ1-4	-	16	TRBD1	CASSMGQGATNEKLFF	TGTGCCAGCAGCATGGGACAGGGGGCAACTAATGAAAAACTGTTTTTT
TRBV4-1	TRBJ1-2	-	16	TRBD1	CASSQATGDENYGYTF	TGCGCCAGCAGCCAAGCGACAGGGGATGAAAACTATGGCTACACCTTC
TRBV6-1	TRBJ1-1	few	13	-	CASSALGDTEAFF	TGTGCCAGCAGTGCCCTCGGGGACACTGAAGCTTTCTTT
TRBV19	TRBJ2-7	-	13	TRBD1	CASSINRGYEQYF	TGTGCCAGTAGTATAAACAGGGGCTACGAGCAGTACTTC
TRBV7-7	TRBJ1-1	few	13	-	CASSPDRDTEAFF	TGTGCCAGCAGCCCCGATAGAGACACTGAAGCTTTCTTT
TRBV7-9	TRBJ1-4	-	17	TRBD1	CASSLAGQGALGEKLFF	TGTGCCAGCAGCTTAGCTGGTCAGGGGGCTCTTGGTGAAAAACTGTTTTTT
TRBV7-3	TRBJ1-2	-	13	-	CASSLGAQDGYTF	TGTGCCAGCAGCTTAGGGGCGCAGGATGGCTACACCTTC
TRBV5-5	TRBJ2-5	once	14	TRBD1	CASSLDRGQETQYF	TGTGCCAGCAGCTTAGACAGGGGGCAAGAGACCCAGTACTTC
TRBV2	TRBJ2-1	-	14	TRBD2	CASSRLAPRHEQFF	TGTGCCAGCAGCAGACTAGCCCCTCGCCATGAGCAGTTCTTC
TRBV15	TRBJ2-7	-	14	TRBD2	CATSWLREEAEQYF	TGTGCCACCAGCTGGTTACGGGAGGAGGCCGAACAGTACTTC
TRBV5-1	TRBJ1-2	-	15	-	CASSLAPPGAYGYTF	TGCGCCAGCAGCTTGGCCCCACCAGGGGCCTATGGCTACACCTTC
TRBV27	TRBJ2-1	-	16	-	CASSPSSGHTWNEQFF	TGTGCCAGCAGCCCCTCGAGCGGGCATACGTGGAATGAGCAGTTCTTC
TRBV7-3	TRBJ2-7	-	15	TRBD1	CASSPTGASVYEQYF	TGTGCCAGCAGCCCCACAGGGGCCAGCGTTTACGAGCAGTACTTC
TRBV29-1	TRBJ2-7	-	13	TRBD1	CSVAQGPSYEQYF	TGCAGCGTTGCACAGGGGCCCTCCTACGAGCAGTACTTC
TRBV5-6	TRBJ2-7	few	13	TRBD2	CASSWAGVNEQYF	TGTGCCAGCAGCTGGGCGGGGGTCAACGAGCAGTACTTC
TRBV9	TRBJ2-1	-	15	-	CASSPKAATYNEQFF	TGTGCCAGCAGCCCAAAGGCGGCAACCTACAATGAGCAGTTCTTC